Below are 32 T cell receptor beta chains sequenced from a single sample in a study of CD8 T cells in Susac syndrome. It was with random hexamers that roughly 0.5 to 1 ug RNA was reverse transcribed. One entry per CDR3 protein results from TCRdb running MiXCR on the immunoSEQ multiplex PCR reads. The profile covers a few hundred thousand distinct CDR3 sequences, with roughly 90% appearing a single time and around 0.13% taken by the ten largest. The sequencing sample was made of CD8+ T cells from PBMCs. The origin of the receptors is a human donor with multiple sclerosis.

Here the CDR3 reads CASSQDTGRVSEQYF. The DNA for the CDR3 is TGCGCCAGCAGCCAAGACACAGGGAGAGTTAGCGAGCAGTACTTC. The chain has TRBV4-1 and TRBJ2-7, with D perhaps matching TRBD1 (6 bases). The CDR3 covers 15 residues. Germline assignment: CDR1 MGHRA and CDR2 YSYEKL. Trimming cost V 0 bases and J 6 bases, with 15 bases left between them.

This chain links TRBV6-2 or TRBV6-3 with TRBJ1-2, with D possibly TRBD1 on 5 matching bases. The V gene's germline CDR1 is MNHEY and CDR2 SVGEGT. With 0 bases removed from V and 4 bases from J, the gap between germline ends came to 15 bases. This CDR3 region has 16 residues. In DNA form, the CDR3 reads TGTGCCAGCAGTTACTCGGACCCTGAGGGGCGCTATGGCTACACCTTC. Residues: CASSYSDPEGRYGYTF.

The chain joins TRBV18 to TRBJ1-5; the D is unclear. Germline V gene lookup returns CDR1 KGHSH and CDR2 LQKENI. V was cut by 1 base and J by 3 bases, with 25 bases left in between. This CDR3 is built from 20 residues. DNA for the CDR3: TGTGCCAGCTCACCACGCCACGTCTGGGCCGACGGCCTCTCCAATCAGCCCCAGCATTTT. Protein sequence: CASSPRHVWADGLSNQPQHF. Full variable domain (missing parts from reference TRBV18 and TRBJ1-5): NAGVMQNPRHLVRRRGQEARLRCSPMKGHSHVYWYRQLPEEGLKFMVYLQKENIIDESGMPKERFSAEFPKEGPSILRIQQVVRGDSAAYFCASSPRHVWADGLSNQPQHFGDGTRLSIL.

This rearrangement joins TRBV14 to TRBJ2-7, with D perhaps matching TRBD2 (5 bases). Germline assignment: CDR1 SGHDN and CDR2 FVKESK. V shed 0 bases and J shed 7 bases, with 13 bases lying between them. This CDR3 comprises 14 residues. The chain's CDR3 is CASSQELTGDEQYF. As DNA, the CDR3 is TGTGCCAGCAGCCAAGAGCTGACCGGGGATGAGCAGTACTTC. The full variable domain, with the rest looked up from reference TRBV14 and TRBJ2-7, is EAGVTQFPSHSVIEKGQTVTLRCDPISGHDNLYWYRRVMGKEIKFLLHFVKESKQDESGMPNNRFLAERTGGTYSTLKVQPAELEDSGVYFCASSQELTGDEQYFGPGTRLTVT.

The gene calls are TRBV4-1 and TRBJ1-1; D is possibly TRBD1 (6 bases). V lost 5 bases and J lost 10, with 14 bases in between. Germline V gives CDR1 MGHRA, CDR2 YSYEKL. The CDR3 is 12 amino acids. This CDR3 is CASSGPQGTAFF. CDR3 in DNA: TGCGCCAGCAGCGGCCCACAGGGTACAGCTTTCTTT.

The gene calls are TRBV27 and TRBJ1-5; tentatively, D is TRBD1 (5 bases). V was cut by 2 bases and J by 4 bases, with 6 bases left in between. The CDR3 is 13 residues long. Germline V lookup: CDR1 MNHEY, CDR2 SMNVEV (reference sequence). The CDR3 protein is CASSLDRNQPQHF. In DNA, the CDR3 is TGTGCCAGCAGTTTAGACAGAAATCAGCCCCAGCATTTT.

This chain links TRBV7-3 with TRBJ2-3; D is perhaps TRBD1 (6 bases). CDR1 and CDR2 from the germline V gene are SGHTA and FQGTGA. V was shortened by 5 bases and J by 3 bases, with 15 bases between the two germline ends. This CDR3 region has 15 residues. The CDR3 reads CASSRTQGETDTQYF. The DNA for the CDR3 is TGTGCCAGCAGCCGGACACAGGGAGAAACAGATACGCAGTATTTT.

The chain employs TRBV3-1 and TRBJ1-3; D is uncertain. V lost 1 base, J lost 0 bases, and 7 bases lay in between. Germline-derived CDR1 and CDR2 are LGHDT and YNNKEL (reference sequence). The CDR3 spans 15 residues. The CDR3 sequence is CASSQGRTSGNTIYF. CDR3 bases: TGTGCCAGCAGCCAAGGACGGACCTCTGGAAACACCATATATTTT.

CDR3 coding DNA: TGTGCCAGCAGTCCACCTATGTCGGGAGGGCCAGGGGATGAGCAGTTCTTC. This gives the protein CASSPPMSGGPGDEQFF. The chain links TRBV12-3 or TRBV12-4 to TRBJ2-1, with TRBD2 matching over 8 bases. Trimming at V came to 5 bases and at J to 8 bases, leaving 17 bases not matched to a gene. This CDR3 region has 17 residues.

The CDR3 loop is CASSQVTGKKYGYTF. CDR3 sequence (DNA): TGCGCCAGCAGCCAAGTCACAGGGAAGAAATATGGCTACACCTTC. This rearrangement joins TRBV4-3 to TRBJ1-2; D possibly corresponds to TRBD1 (6 bases). The CDR3 is 15 residues long. The germline V gene has CDR1 LGHNA and CDR2 YSLEER. Trimming removed 1 base at V and 5 bases at J, with 14 bases between.

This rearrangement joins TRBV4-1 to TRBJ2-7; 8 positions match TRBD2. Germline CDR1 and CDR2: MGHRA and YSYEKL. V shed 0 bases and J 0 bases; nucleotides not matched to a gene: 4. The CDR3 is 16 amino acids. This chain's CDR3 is CASSQDEAGASYEQYF. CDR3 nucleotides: TGCGCCAGCAGCCAAGATGAAGCGGGGGCCTCCTACGAGCAGTACTTC.

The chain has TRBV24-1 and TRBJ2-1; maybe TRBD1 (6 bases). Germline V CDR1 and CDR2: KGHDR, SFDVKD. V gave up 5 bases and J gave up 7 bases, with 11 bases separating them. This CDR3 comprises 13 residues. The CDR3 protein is CATSGAQGNEQFF. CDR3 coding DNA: TGTGCCACCAGTGGCGCACAGGGAAATGAGCAGTTCTTC.

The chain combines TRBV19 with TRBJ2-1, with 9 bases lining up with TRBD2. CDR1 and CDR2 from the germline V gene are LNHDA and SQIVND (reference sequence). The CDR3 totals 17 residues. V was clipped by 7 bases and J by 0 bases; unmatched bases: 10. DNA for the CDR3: TGTGCCAGTAACCTCGGGACTAGCAAAAGCTCCTACAATGAGCAGTTCTTC. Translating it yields CASNLGTSKSSYNEQFF.

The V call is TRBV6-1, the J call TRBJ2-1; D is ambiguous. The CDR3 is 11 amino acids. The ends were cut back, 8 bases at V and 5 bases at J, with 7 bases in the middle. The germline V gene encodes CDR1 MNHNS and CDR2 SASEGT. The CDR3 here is CASGRDNEQFF. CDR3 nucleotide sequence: TGTGCCAGCGGCAGAGACAATGAGCAGTTCTTC.

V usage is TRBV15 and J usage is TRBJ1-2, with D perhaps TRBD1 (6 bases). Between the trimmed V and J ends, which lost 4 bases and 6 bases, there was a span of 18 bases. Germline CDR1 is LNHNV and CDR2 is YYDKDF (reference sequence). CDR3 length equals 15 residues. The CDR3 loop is CATSISKQGKNGYTF. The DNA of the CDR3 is TGTGCCACCAGCATTTCTAAACAGGGAAAGAATGGCTACACCTTC.

The CDR3 here is CASSLRGGETQYF. The DNA for the CDR3 is TGTGCCAGCAGTTTGAGGGGGGGAGAGACCCAGTACTTC. V usage is TRBV27 and J usage is TRBJ2-5; TRBD2 might be the D (7 bases). CDR1 MNHEY and CDR2 SMNVEV come from the germline V gene (reference sequence). V was trimmed by 3 bases and J by 4 bases, leaving 9 bases between them. This CDR3 comprises 13 residues.

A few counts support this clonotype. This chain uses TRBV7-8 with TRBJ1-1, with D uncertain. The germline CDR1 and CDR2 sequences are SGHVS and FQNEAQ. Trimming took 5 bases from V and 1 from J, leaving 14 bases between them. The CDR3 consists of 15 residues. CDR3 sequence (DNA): TGTGCCAGCAGCGAAAGTCCGGACGCGAACACTGAAGCTTTCTTT. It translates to CASSESPDANTEAFF.

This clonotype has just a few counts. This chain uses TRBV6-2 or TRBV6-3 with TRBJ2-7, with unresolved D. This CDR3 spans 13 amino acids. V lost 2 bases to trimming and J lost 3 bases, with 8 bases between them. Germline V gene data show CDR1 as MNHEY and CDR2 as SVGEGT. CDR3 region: CASSYGSVYEQYF. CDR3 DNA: TGTGCCAGCAGTTACGGGTCAGTCTACGAGCAGTACTTC.

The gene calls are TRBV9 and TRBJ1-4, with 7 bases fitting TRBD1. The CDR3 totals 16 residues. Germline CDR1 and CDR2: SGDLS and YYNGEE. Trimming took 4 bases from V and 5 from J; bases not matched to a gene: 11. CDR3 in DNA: TGTGCCAGCAGCCCAACAGGGGCTTTTCAGAATGAAAAACTGTTTTTT. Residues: CASSPTGAFQNEKLFF.

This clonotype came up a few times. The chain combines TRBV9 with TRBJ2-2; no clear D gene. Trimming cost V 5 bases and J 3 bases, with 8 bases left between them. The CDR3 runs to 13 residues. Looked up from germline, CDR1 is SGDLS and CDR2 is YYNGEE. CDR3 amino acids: CASSAGDTGELFF. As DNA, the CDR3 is TGTGCCAGCAGTGCTGGGGACACCGGGGAGCTGTTTTTT.

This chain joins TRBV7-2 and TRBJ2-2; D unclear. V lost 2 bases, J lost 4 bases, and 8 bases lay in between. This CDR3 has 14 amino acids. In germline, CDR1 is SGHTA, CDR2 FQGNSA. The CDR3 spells CASSLITVTGELFF. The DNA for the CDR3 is TGTGCCAGCAGCTTAATAACAGTCACCGGGGAGCTGTTTTTT.

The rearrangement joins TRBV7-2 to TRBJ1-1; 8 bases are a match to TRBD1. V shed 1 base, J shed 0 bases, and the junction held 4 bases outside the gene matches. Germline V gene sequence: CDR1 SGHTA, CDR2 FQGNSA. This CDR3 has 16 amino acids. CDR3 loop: CASSLGRTGMNTEAFF. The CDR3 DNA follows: TGTGCCAGCAGCTTAGGCCGGACAGGGATGAACACTGAAGCTTTCTTT.

Here the CDR3 DNA reads TGTGCCAGCAGCGACGGACTAGCGGGAGGTCGCACCGGGGAGCTGTTTTTT. Protein: CASSDGLAGGRTGELFF. The chain recombines TRBV9 with TRBJ2-2; 14 bases are shared with TRBD2. Trimming at V came to 3 bases and at J to 4 bases, leaving 5 bases not matched to a gene. The CDR3 totals 17 residues. Germline V gene sequence: CDR1 SGDLS, CDR2 YYNGEE.

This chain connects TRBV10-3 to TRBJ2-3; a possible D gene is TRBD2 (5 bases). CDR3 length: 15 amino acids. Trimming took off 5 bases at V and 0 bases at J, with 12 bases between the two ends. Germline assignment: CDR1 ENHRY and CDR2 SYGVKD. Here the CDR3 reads CAISHTGTSTDTQYF. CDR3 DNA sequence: TGTGCCATCAGTCATACGGGAACTAGCACAGATACGCAGTATTTT.

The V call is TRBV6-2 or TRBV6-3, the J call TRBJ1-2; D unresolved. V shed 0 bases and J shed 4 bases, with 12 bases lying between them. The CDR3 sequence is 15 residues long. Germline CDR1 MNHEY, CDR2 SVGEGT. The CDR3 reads CASSYSDTAVYGYTF. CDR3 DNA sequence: TGTGCCAGCAGTTACTCTGACACCGCGGTCTATGGCTACACCTTC.

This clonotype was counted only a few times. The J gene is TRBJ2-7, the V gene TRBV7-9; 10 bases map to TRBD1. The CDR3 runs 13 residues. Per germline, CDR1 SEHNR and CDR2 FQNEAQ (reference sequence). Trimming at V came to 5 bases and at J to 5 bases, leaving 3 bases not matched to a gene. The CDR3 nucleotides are TGTGCCAGCAGCCCAGGACAGGGGGACGAGCAGTACTTC. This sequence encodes CASSPGQGDEQYF.

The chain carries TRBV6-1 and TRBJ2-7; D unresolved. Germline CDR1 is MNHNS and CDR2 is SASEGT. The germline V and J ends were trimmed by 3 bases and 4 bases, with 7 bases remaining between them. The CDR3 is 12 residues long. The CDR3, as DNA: TGTGCCAGCAGTGACTCCGGATACGAGCAGTACTTC. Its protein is CASSDSGYEQYF.

As DNA, the CDR3 is TGTGCCAGCAGTTCAACCTGGGGCAGCCCTGGCGAGCAGTACTTC. This codes for CASSSTWGSPGEQYF. The V call is TRBV6-5, the J call TRBJ2-7; TRBD1 is a possible D gene (5 bases). This CDR3 has 15 amino acids. The germline V gene encodes CDR1 MNHEY and CDR2 SVGAGI. Trimming shortened V by 4 bases and J by 6 bases, and 19 bases separated the two germline ends.

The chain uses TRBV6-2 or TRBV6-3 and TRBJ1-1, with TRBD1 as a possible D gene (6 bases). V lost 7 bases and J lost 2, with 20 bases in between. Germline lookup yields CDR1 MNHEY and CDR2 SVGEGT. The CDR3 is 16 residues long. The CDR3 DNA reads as TGTGCCAGCACCCATCGCCAGGGGCTCTCCAACACTGAAGCTTTCTTT. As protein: CASTHRQGLSNTEAFF.

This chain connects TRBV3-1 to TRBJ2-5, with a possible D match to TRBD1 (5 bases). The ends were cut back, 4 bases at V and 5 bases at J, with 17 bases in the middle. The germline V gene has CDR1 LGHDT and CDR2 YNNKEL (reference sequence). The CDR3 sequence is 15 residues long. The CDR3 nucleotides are TGTGCCAGCAGCCTTACAGGTACCGAGGAGGAGACCCAGTACTTC. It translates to CASSLTGTEEETQYF.

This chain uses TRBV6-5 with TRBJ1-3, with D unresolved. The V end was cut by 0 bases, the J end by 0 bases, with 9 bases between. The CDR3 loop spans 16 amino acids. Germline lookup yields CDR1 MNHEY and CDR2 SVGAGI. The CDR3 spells CASSYSTDYSGNTIYF. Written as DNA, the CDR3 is TGTGCCAGCAGTTACTCGACCGATTACTCTGGAAACACCATATATTTT.

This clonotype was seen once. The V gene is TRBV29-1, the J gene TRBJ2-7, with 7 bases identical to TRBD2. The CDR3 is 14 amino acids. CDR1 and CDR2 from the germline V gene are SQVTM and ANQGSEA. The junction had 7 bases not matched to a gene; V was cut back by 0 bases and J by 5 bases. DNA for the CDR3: TGCAGCGTTGAAGACGACAGTCTAGCGGACGAGCAGTACTTC. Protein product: CSVEDDSLADEQYF.